These T cell receptor beta chains were read from a single sample in a study of PD-L1 blockade in urothelial cancer. Profiled with immunoSEQ multiplex PCR; TCRdb holds only in-frame clones, not every one. The repertoire holds about 50,000 clones, 70% to 90% seen once, with 6.5% to 8% in the top ten. Sequences were derived from PBMCs, sampled around atezolizumab (anti-PD-L1) treatment. These receptor sequences come from a man in his fifties or sixties with urothelial cancer. The CDR3 runs from the conserved cysteine through the conserved F or W. A D gene is named only where the DNA matches it firmly. Where a row states a size, it is once, few, many or the class of an expanded clone; other rows omit it.

v_gene	len	abundance	d_gene	j_gene	CDR3nt	CDR3aa
TRBV30	13	-	TRBD1	TRBJ2-7	TGTGCCTGGAGTGTACAGGGGGGTTACGAGCAGTACTTC	CAWSVQGGYEQYF
TRBV4-1	17	-	TRBD2	TRBJ2-1	TGCGCCAGCAGCCAAGATCGGGCTAGCGGGGGTTCCAATGAGCAGTTCTTC	CASSQDRASGGSNEQFF
TRBV6-5	14	-	TRBD2	TRBJ2-1	TGTGCCAGCAGCCCTCTCTCTAGCGGGTTTGAGCAGTTCTTC	CASSPLSSGFEQFF
TRBV28	14	-	TRBD1	TRBJ2-1	TGTGCCAGCAGTCTACAGGGGGCTTGGGATGAGCAGTTCTTC	CASSLQGAWDEQFF
TRBV10-2	14	-	-	TRBJ1-2	TGCGCCAGCAGTGAGGGTGGAGGGAACTATGGCTACACCTTC	CASSEGGGNYGYTF
TRBV5-8	15	-	-	TRBJ1-6	TGTGCCAGCAGCTTGCAAGGCGGGGATAATTCACCCCTCCACTTT	CASSLQGGDNSPLHF
TRBV29-1	14	once	TRBD1	TRBJ2-7	TGCAGCGTTGAGAACAGGGGGTTCTCCTACGAGCAGTACTTC	CSVENRGFSYEQYF
TRBV11-3	19	-	TRBD2	TRBJ2-1	TGTGCCAGCAGCCCGCTCCCGGGACTAGCGGGGGGGCTGGTCGGTGAGCAGTTCTTC	CASSPLPGLAGGLVGEQFF
TRBV5-1	15	-	-	TRBJ2-3	TGCGCCAGCAGCTTGGACATGGTAATCACAGATACGCAGTATTTT	CASSLDMVITDTQYF
TRBV10-3	14	-	-	TRBJ2-3	TGTGCCATCAGGCCCGCGGGGGCCCAAGATACGCAGTATTTT	CAIRPAGAQDTQYF
TRBV18	14	-	-	TRBJ2-3	TGTGCCAGCTCACTACAGGGTTCCACAGATACGCAGTATTTT	CASSLQGSTDTQYF
TRBV5-1	14	-	TRBD2	TRBJ2-3	TGCGCCAGCAGAGGACTAGGAGGGTTAGATACGCAGTATTTT	CASRGLGGLDTQYF
TRBV10-3	15	-	-	TRBJ1-2	TGTGCCATCAGTGAGTCGGCAGAAAGTTCCTATGGCTACACCTTC	CAISESAESSYGYTF
TRBV4-2	18	-	-	TRBJ1-3	TGTGCCAGCAGCCAAGAATCGTTACAGGGAGTCTCTGGAAACACCATATATTTT	CASSQESLQGVSGNTIYF
TRBV9	14	-	TRBD2	TRBJ2-5	TGTGCCAGCAGCGTTAGCGGGACCCAAGAGACCCAGTACTTC	CASSVSGTQETQYF
TRBV10-2	16	-	-	TRBJ1-3	TGCGCCAGCACCGAGGGTTTAGCGAGCTCTGGAAACACCATATATTTT	CASTEGLASSGNTIYF
TRBV21-1	15	once	-	TRBJ1-3	TGTGCCAGCAGCAGATCAGAGGCCTCTGGAAACACCATATATTTT	CASSRSEASGNTIYF
TRBV6-6	16	-	TRBD2	TRBJ2-1	TGTGCCAGCAGTTACGGACTAGCGGGGGCCTACAATGAGCAGTTCTTC	CASSYGLAGAYNEQFF
TRBV30	14	-	TRBD1	TRBJ1-1	TGTGCCTGGGATGTAGGTCAGGGGGAGACTGAAGCTTTCTTT	CAWDVGQGETEAFF
TRBV11-2	16	-	TRBD1	TRBJ2-7	TGTGCCAGCAGCCCCTACTCATCTCTCCAGGGGGCGGGTCAGTACTTC	CASSPYSSLQGAGQYF
TRBV6-6	13	-	-	TRBJ2-7	TGTGCCAGCAGCCGGGGAGCGCGCGGAGAGCAGTACTTC	CASSRGARGEQYF
TRBV7-2	16	-	-	TRBJ2-3	TGTGCCAGCAGCTCGCTCTTAGGGGGGGGATCAGATACGCAGTATTTT	CASSSLLGGGSDTQYF
TRBV19	14	-	TRBD1	TRBJ1-2	TGTGCCAGTAGTATCCAGGGACAGGTCAATGGCTACACCTTC	CASSIQGQVNGYTF